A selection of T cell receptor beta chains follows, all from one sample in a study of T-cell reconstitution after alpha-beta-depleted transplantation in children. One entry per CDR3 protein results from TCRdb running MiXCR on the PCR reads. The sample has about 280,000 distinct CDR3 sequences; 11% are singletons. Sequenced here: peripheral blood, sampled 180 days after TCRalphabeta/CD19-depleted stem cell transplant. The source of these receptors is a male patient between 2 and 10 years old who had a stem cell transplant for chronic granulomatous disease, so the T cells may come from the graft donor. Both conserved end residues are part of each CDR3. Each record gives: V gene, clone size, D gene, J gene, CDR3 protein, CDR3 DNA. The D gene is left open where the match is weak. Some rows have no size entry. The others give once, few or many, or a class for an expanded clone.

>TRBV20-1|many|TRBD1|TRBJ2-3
CSATRGQGRTDTQYF
TGCAGTGCTACTCGGGGACAGGGAAGGACAGATACGCAGTATTTT
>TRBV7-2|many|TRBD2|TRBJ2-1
CASSWTFGLAGVYNEQFF
TGTGCCAGCAGCTGGACGTTCGGACTAGCGGGAGTATACAATGAGCAGTTCTTC
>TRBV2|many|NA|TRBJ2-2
CASSEVDTGELFF
TGTGCCAGCAGTGAAGTAGACACCGGGGAGCTGTTTTTT
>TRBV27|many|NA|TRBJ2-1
CASSSLGTGARFF
TGTGCCAGCAGTTCCCTGGGGACGGGGGCTCGGTTCTTC
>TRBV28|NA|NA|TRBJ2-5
CASSFFRQETQYF
TGTGCCAGCAGTTTTTTCAGGCAAGAGACCCAGTACTTC
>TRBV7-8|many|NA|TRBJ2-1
CASSLVGRTSYNEQFF
TGTGCCAGCAGCTTAGTGGGGAGGACCTCCTACAATGAGCAGTTCTTC
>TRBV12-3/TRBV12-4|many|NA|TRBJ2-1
CASSPGPYGEQFF
TGTGCCAGCAGTCCCGGGCCTTACGGTGAGCAGTTCTTC
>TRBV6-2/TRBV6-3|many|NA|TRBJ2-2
CASSSLVTGELFF
TGTGCCAGCAGCTCACTTGTGACCGGGGAGCTGTTTTTT
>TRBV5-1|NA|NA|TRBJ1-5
CASSLSGEDNQPQHF
TGCGCCAGCAGCTTGTCCGGAGAAGATAATCAGCCCCAGCATTTT
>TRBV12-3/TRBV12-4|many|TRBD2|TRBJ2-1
CASRSGLAGGPDRGEQFF
TGTGCCAGCAGATCGGGACTAGCGGGAGGGCCCGATCGCGGTGAGCAGTTCTTC
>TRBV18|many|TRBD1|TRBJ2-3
CASSPDLGRDRASTQYF
TGTGCCAGCTCACCTGACCTCGGAAGGGACAGGGCTAGCACGCAGTATTTT
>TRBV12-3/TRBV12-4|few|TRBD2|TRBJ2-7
CASSLVLLADSYEQYF
TGTGCCAGCAGTTTAGTGTTACTAGCGGACTCCTACGAGCAGTACTTC
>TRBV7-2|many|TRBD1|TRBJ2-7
CASSTQGQGAYEQYF
TGTGCCAGCAGCACCCAAGGGCAGGGGGCCTACGAGCAGTACTTC
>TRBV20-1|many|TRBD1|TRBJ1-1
CSARDLRGRGATEAFF
TGCAGTGCTCGCGATCTTAGGGGCAGGGGGGCCACTGAAGCTTTCTTT
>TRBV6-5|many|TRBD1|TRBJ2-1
CASSPRMDRGRGNEQFF
TGTGCCAGCAGTCCCCGGATGGACAGGGGTAGGGGAAATGAGCAGTTCTTC
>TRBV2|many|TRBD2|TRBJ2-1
CASSPYSGVSYNEQFF
TGTGCCAGCAGTCCGTATAGCGGGGTATCCTACAATGAGCAGTTCTTC
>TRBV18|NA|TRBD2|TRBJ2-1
CASSPRLAGHNEQFF
TGTGCCAGCTCACCAAGACTAGCGGGACACAATGAGCAGTTCTTC
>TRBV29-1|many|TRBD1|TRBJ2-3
CSVQSGTGAGTQYF
TGCAGCGTTCAATCCGGGACAGGGGCTGGTACGCAGTATTTT
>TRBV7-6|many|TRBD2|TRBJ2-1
CASSLGLAGSSYNEQFF
TGTGCCAGCAGCTTGGGACTAGCGGGTAGCTCCTACAATGAGCAGTTCTTC
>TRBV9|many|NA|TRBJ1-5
CASSVGGGLIQPQHF
TGTGCCAGCAGCGTAGGAGGTGGACTGATTCAGCCCCAGCATTTT
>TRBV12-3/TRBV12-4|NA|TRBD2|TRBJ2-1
CASSVLAGDYNEQFF
TGTGCCAGCAGTGTACTAGCGGGAGACTACAATGAGCAGTTCTTC
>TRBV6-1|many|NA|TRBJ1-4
CASSDGQINEKLFF
TGTGCCAGCAGTGATGGACAGATCAATGAAAAACTGTTTTTT
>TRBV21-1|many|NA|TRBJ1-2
CASTSQMWGGGYTF
TGTGCCAGCACCTCTCAAATGTGGGGGGGAGGCTACACCTTC
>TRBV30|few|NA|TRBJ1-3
CAWTYRSSGNTIYF
TGTGCCTGGACATATCGGAGCTCTGGAAACACCATATATTTT
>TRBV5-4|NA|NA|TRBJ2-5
CASRSQEYQETQYF
TGTGCCAGCAGATCACAGGAGTACCAAGAGACCCAGTACTTC
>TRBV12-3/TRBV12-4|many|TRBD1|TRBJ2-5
CASSLGQGVTQYF
TGTGCCAGCAGTCTGGGACAGGGGGTGACCCAGTACTTC
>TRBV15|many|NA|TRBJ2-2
CATGVQGRAGELFF
TGTGCCACCGGGGTCCAGGGTCGGGCCGGGGAGCTGTTTTTT
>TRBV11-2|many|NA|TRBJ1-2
CASSSRGAGSGYTF
TGTGCCAGCAGCTCGAGGGGAGCAGGGAGTGGCTACACCTTC
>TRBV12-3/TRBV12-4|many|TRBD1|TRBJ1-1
CASSLRDRGHGTEAFF
TGTGCCAGCAGTCTACGGGACAGGGGGCACGGCACTGAAGCTTTCTTT
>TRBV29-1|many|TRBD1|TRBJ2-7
CSVAHPGGPGEQYF
TGCAGCGTTGCCCACCCAGGGGGTCCTGGGGAGCAGTACTTC
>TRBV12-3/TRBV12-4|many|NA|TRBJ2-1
CASSSYNVRSEQFF
TGTGCCAGCAGTTCCTATAATGTGAGGAGTGAGCAGTTCTTC
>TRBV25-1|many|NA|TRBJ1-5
CASSEMGNQPQHF
TGTGCCAGCAGTGAAATGGGGAATCAGCCCCAGCATTTT
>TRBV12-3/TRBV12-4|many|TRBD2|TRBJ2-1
CASSLHKTSGDYNEQFF
TGTGCCAGCAGTTTACACAAGACTAGCGGGGACTACAATGAGCAGTTCTTC
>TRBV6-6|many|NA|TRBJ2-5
CASSPGLETQYF
TGTGCCAGCAGCCCCGGCCTAGAGACCCAGTACTTC
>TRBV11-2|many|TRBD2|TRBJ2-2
CASSLFWRLAGGYTGELFF
TGTGCCAGCAGCTTATTCTGGAGGTTGGCGGGGGGGTACACCGGGGAGCTGTTTTTT
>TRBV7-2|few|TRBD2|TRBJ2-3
CASSLSGRAFTDTQYF
TGTGCCAGCAGCCTTAGCGGGAGGGCCTTTACAGATACGCAGTATTTT
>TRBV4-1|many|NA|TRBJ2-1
CASSLLPKGRGEQFF
TGCGCCAGCAGCCTTCTCCCAAAAGGCCGTGGTGAGCAGTTCTTC
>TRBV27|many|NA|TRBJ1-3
CASSSRPGNTIYF
TGTGCCAGCAGTTCCCGTCCCGGAAACACCATATATTTT
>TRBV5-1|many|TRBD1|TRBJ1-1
CASSLEGGMTEAFF
TGCGCCAGCAGCTTGGAAGGGGGCATGACTGAAGCTTTCTTT
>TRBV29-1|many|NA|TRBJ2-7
CSGGGLYEQYF
TGCAGCGGGGGAGGCCTCTACGAGCAGTACTTC
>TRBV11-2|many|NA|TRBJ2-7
CASSPLPGSYEQYF
TGTGCCAGCAGCCCCCTCCCAGGTTCCTACGAGCAGTACTTC
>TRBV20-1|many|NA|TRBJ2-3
CSANRPGTTDTQYF
TGCAGTGCCAACAGGCCGGGGACCACAGATACGCAGTATTTT
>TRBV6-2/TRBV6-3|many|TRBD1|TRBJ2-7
CASRTGDRGSHSYEQYF
TGTGCCAGCAGGACGGGGGACAGGGGGTCTCATTCCTACGAGCAGTACTTC
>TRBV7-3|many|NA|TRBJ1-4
CASSLTSGSITTNEKLFF
TGTGCCAGCAGCTTAACTTCTGGTTCGATTACAACTAATGAAAAACTGTTTTTT
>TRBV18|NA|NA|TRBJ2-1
CASSPSGGDYNEQFF
TGTGCCAGCTCACCATCAGGGGGGGACTACAATGAGCAGTTCTTC
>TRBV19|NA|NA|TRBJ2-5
CASSMAGTSWQETQYF
TGTGCCAGTAGTATGGCCGGGACTTCATGGCAGGAGACCCAGTACTTC
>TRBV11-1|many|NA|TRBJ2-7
CASSLSRGAKVYGEQYF
TGTGCCAGCAGCTTAAGTCGGGGGGCGAAAGTCTACGGCGAGCAGTACTTC
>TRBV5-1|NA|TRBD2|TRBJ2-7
CASSLGGSGTLYEQYF
TGCGCCAGCAGCTTGGGCGGTAGCGGGACCTTATACGAGCAGTACTTC
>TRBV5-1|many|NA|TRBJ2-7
CASSLSGPPYEQYF
TGCGCCAGCAGCCTATCAGGTCCTCCCTACGAGCAGTACTTC
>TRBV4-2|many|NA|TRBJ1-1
CASSLSNRDTEAFF
TGTGCCAGCAGCCTCAGTAACAGGGATACTGAAGCTTTCTTT